This T cell receptor beta chain is from a study of blood T cell repertoires in COVID-19. This CDR3 has 13 amino acids. CDR1 is SGHTA, CDR2 FQGNSA, per germline. V dropped 4 bases and J dropped 7 bases, with 13 bases sitting between them. Profiling relied on immunoSEQ multiplex PCR, and the TCRdb table lists in-frame clones only, not all of them. This table holds some 320,000 clones, 70% to 90% found once. Cohort assignment relied on participant-reported clinical history. This TCR derives from a woman aged 25 to 39 who had recovered from COVID-19. The specimen was PBMCs or T cells enriched from blood (not recorded which). The rearrangement links TRBV7-2 to TRBJ1-2; tentatively, D is TRBD1 (6 bases). CDR3 coding DNA: TGTGCCAGCAGCTCACAGGGTCGCCGTGGCTACACCTTC. Translation gives CASSSQGRRGYTF.